This entry lists 27 T cell receptor beta chains sequenced from one sample in a study of pediatric ulcerative colitis. TCRdb's copy holds only in-frame clones and misses some; the assay was immunoSEQ multiplex PCR. In the table there are around 61,000 clones, less than 90% of which are singletons. The sequenced sample was blood. The receptors derive from a boy younger than 18 with severe ulcerative colitis.

The chain employs TRBV6-1 and TRBJ1-5; D is unresolved. This CDR3 region has 15 residues. V lost 0 bases and J 7 bases, leaving 13 bases between the germline ends. Germline V gene data show CDR1 as MNHNS and CDR2 as SASEGT. This CDR3 is CASSEALYWVQPQHF. For the CDR3, the DNA is TGTGCCAGCAGTGAAGCCTTGTATTGGGTACAGCCCCAGCATTTT.

This rearrangement joins TRBV5-1 to TRBJ2-3; possibly TRBD1 for D (6 bases). The CDR3 consists of 15 residues. The germline V and J ends were trimmed by 2 bases and 5 bases, with 15 bases remaining between them. CDR1 SGHRS and CDR2 YFSETQ come from the germline V gene. CDR3: CASSFAGTKGDTQYF. CDR3 coding DNA: TGCGCCAGCAGCTTCGCCGGGACAAAAGGAGATACGCAGTATTTT.

The genes are TRBV28 and TRBJ1-2; TRBD1 might be the D (5 bases). The CDR3 length is 15 residues. Germline V gene data show CDR1 as MDHEN and CDR2 as SYDVKM. V shed 8 bases and J shed 6 bases, with 22 bases lying between them. The CDR3 DNA reads as TGTGCCAGCTTCACCTCGCGGGGGGTTAGCCATGGCTACACCTTC. Translation: CASFTSRGVSHGYTF.

V and J are TRBV6-1 and TRBJ2-1; 15 bases align to TRBD2. V lost 2 bases, J lost 9 bases, and 8 bases stayed unmatched. Looked up from germline, CDR1 is MNHNS and CDR2 is SASEGT. The CDR3 runs to 17 residues. The CDR3 is CASSESYRTSGRGEQFF. CDR3 bases: TGTGCCAGCAGTGAATCATATCGGACTAGCGGGAGGGGTGAGCAGTTCTTC.

The sample holds one count of this clone. The chain has TRBV6-1 and TRBJ1-4, with a possible D match to TRBD1 (6 bases). Trimming stripped 5 bases from V and 7 bases from J, with 14 bases between. Germline loops: CDR1 MNHNS, CDR2 SASEGT. The length of the CDR3 is 14 residues. As DNA, the CDR3 is TGTGCCAGCAGTCCCCAGGGGTCTGGTGAAAAACTGTTTTTT. This translates into CASSPQGSGEKLFF.

This rearrangement joins TRBV19 to TRBJ2-3; the D gene is possibly TRBD2 (6 bases). The V gene lost 3 bases and the J gene lost 0 bases, with 10 bases spanning the gap. Germline V CDR1 and CDR2: LNHDA, SQIVND (reference sequence). The CDR3 consists of 15 residues. The CDR3 DNA is TGTGCCAGTAGTATCGGCGCGGGAAGCACAGATACGCAGTATTTT. Its translation is CASSIGAGSTDTQYF.

V is TRBV28 and J is TRBJ2-3, with TRBD2 identical over 10 bases. The trim removed 5 bases at V and 4 bases at J, leaving 12 bases unmatched. The germline gives CDR1 MDHEN, CDR2 SYDVKM. The CDR3 runs 17 residues. CDR3 nucleotides: TGTGCCAGCAGTACCAGGCCTAGCGGGAGACTCGCAGATACGCAGTATTTT. It specifies CASSTRPSGRLADTQYF.

This clone occurred a few times. The chain is built from TRBV4-1 and TRBJ1-2; no clear D gene. Germline V CDR1 and CDR2: MGHRA, YSYEKL. This CDR3 is built from 15 residues. V was clipped by 3 bases and J by 4 bases, with 15 bases between them. CDR3 nucleotides: TGCGCCAGCAGCCAGGAAAGGGCATGGAGCTATGGCTACACCTTC. Translating it yields CASSQERAWSYGYTF.

The chain employs TRBV6-1 and TRBJ2-7; tentatively, D is TRBD1 (6 bases). CDR1 MNHNS and CDR2 SASEGT come from the germline V gene. The CDR3 totals 15 residues. V was cut by 5 bases and J by 3 bases, with 17 bases left in between. The CDR3 bases are TGTGCCAGCAGTATAAAGGGGGACGTTTACTACGAGCAGTACTTC. Translating gives CASSIKGDVYYEQYF.

The chain employs TRBV5-1 and TRBJ2-1; D unresolved. CDR1 and CDR2 (germline): SGHRS, YFSETQ. The CDR3 has 15 residues. Trimming stripped 0 bases from V and 3 bases from J, with 10 bases between. The CDR3 nucleotides are TGCGCCAGCAGCTTGGTAGGATTGAACTACAATGAGCAGTTCTTC. Translated: CASSLVGLNYNEQFF.

This clone was seen a handful of times. The V gene is TRBV18, the J gene TRBJ2-7; no clear D gene. Trimming left V 1 base short and J 5 bases short, with 9 bases between. Per the germline V gene, CDR1 is KGHSH and CDR2 is LQKENI. The CDR3 length is 13 residues. The CDR3 region is CASSPQSVNEQYF. CDR3 sequence (DNA): TGTGCCAGCTCACCACAGTCAGTAAACGAGCAGTACTTC.

The rearrangement uses TRBV11-2 and TRBJ1-1; D may be TRBD1 (6 bases). Looked up from germline, CDR1 is SGHAT and CDR2 is FQNNGV. This CDR3 comprises 15 residues. Trimming left V 3 bases short and J 0 bases short, with 11 bases between. The CDR3 nucleotides read TGTGCCAGCAGCTTTGGACAGTTGATGAACACTGAAGCTTTCTTT. Residues: CASSFGQLMNTEAFF. Full variable domain (rest looked up from reference TRBV11-2 and TRBJ1-1): EAGVAQSPRYKIIEKRQSVAFWCNPISGHATLYWYQQILGQGPKLLIQFQNNGVVDDSQLPKDRFSAERLKGVDSTLKIQPAKLEDSAVYLCASSFGQLMNTEAFFGQGTRLTVV.

The chain combines TRBV7-9 with TRBJ2-5, with D possibly matching TRBD2 (6 bases). Germline V gene data show CDR1 as SEHNR and CDR2 as FQNEAQ (reference sequence). This CDR3 is 15 amino acids long. Trimming shortened V by 1 base and J by 5 bases, and 14 bases separated the two germline ends. CDR3 nucleotide sequence: TGTGCCAGCAGCTTAGGGGGGGAATTGGCGGAGACCCAGTACTTC. It is translated as CASSLGGELAETQYF.

The V call is TRBV7-2, the J call TRBJ2-7; D unresolved. CDR3 length: 13 amino acids. V lost 3 bases, J lost 3 bases, and 9 bases lay in between. Germline values: CDR1 SGHTA, CDR2 FQGNSA. The CDR3 nucleotides are TGTGCCAGCAGCTTCGGCCAAAACTACGAGCAGTACTTC. This sequence encodes CASSFGQNYEQYF.

The CDR3 reads CASSSPSGALTYEQYF. The CDR3 nucleotides read TGTGCCAGCAGCTCCCCCAGCGGTGCCCTGACCTACGAGCAGTACTTC. The V call is TRBV7-2, the J call TRBJ2-7; D is possibly TRBD2 (5 bases). The CDR3 has 16 amino acids. V lost 4 bases and J lost 2, with 18 bases in between. Germline V gives CDR1 SGHTA, CDR2 FQGNSA.

The chain has TRBV27 and TRBJ2-1; the D is unclear. The CDR3 spans 14 residues. Germline V lookup: CDR1 MNHEY, CDR2 SMNVEV (reference sequence). Trimming cost V 6 bases and J 6 bases, with 15 bases left between them. Written as DNA, the CDR3 is TGTGCCAGCAGCTCCTCCTCGGGCTTCAATGAGCAGTTCTTC. It yields the protein CASSSSSGFNEQFF.

This clone was recorded only once. J is TRBJ2-7 and V is TRBV28; possible D gene TRBD1, 5 bases. The CDR3 spans 12 residues. CDR1 is MDHEN and CDR2 is SYDVKM in the germline V gene. Trimming pared 4 bases from V and 6 bases from J, leaving 10 bases between. The CDR3 nucleotides are TGTGCCAGCAGTTCCCAGGGTCGCGAGCAGTACTTC. Translation gives CASSSQGREQYF.

The chain is built from TRBV15 and TRBJ2-3; 14 bases match TRBD2. Germline V gene sequence: CDR1 LNHNV, CDR2 YYDKDF (reference sequence). Trimming took 3 bases from V and 4 from J; bases not matched to a gene: 9. This CDR3 contains 18 residues. CDR3 DNA sequence: TGTGCCACCAGCAGTATCAGACTAGCGGGAGGGGTACCAGATACGCAGTATTTT. Its translation is CATSSIRLAGGVPDTQYF. The variable domain in full, completed from reference TRBV15 and TRBJ2-3, reads DAMVIQNPRYQVTQFGKPVTLSCSQTLNHNVMYWYQQKSSQAPKLLFHYYDKDFNNEADTPDNFQSRRPNTSFCFLDIRSPGLGDTAMYLCATSSIRLAGGVPDTQYFGPGTRLTVL.

V is TRBV10-3 and J is TRBJ2-1, with 12 bases matching TRBD2. CDR3 length: 20 residues. The V gene's germline CDR1 is ENHRY and CDR2 SYGVKD. Trimming at V came to 0 bases and at J to 0 bases, leaving 9 bases not matched to a gene. The CDR3 region is CAISESGLAGESSSYNEQFF. The CDR3 DNA reads as TGTGCCATCAGTGAGTCGGGACTAGCGGGTGAATCCAGCTCCTACAATGAGCAGTTCTTC.

The gene calls are TRBV19 and TRBJ1-1; TRBD1 aligns across 8 bases. V was pared by 0 bases and J by 1 base, with 4 bases of the junction left unmatched. Germline assignment: CDR1 LNHDA and CDR2 SQIVND (reference sequence). There are 16 residues in the CDR3. CDR3 amino acids: CASSIEQGVENTEAFF. The CDR3 nucleotides are TGTGCCAGTAGTATAGAACAGGGGGTAGAGAACACTGAAGCTTTCTTT.

This chain connects TRBV6-1 to TRBJ1-4; unclear D gene. The ends were cut back, 8 bases at V and 5 bases at J, with 12 bases in the middle. Germline V CDR1 and CDR2: MNHNS, SASEGT. This CDR3 is 13 amino acids long. The CDR3 DNA is TGTGCCAGCTCCAACAGCCCCAATGAAAAACTGTTTTTT. Protein product: CASSNSPNEKLFF.

The genes are TRBV27 and TRBJ1-5, with 8 bases matching TRBD1. This CDR3 has 13 residues. V was pared by 6 bases and J by 6 bases, with 4 bases of the junction left unmatched. The germline V gene encodes CDR1 MNHEY and CDR2 SMNVEV (reference sequence). CDR3 DNA: TGTGCCAGCAGCCTGACAGGGGCTCAGCCCCAGCATTTT. It codes for CASSLTGAQPQHF.

This clone was counted between two and nine times. The chain links TRBV7-9 to TRBJ1-1; no clear D. Per the germline V gene, CDR1 is SEHNR and CDR2 is FQNEAQ (reference sequence). The CDR3 contains 13 residues. The V end lost 4 bases, the J end lost 4 bases, and 10 bases lay between the germline ends. CDR3 DNA sequence: TGTGCCAGCAGCTCTAGGCGGGGCACTGAAGCTTTCTTT. This codes for CASSSRRGTEAFF.

In DNA form, the CDR3 reads TGTGCCAGCACAAGACAGGGGGAGTCCTACAATGAGCAGTTCTTC. Its protein product is CASTRQGESYNEQFF. The chain recombines TRBV9 with TRBJ2-1; 9 nucleotides line up with TRBD1. The junction had 5 bases not matched to a gene; V was cut back by 6 bases and J by 1 base. The CDR3 consists of 15 residues. Germline V gene data show CDR1 as SGDLS and CDR2 as YYNGEE.

The CDR3 loop reads CATAGTSGYQETQYF. DNA for the CDR3: TGTGCCACCGCCGGGACTAGCGGGTACCAAGAGACCCAGTACTTC. The V call is TRBV2, the J call TRBJ2-5; 12 bases are shared with TRBD2. In germline, CDR1 is SNHLY, CDR2 FYNNEI. Trimming at V came to 10 bases and at J to 0 bases, leaving 6 bases not matched to a gene. The CDR3 has 15 amino acids.

The genes are TRBV28 and TRBJ2-1; 15 bases are shared with TRBD2. The length of the CDR3 is 16 residues. Germline V gives CDR1 MDHEN, CDR2 SYDVKM. V trimming: 6 bases; J trimming: 6 bases; junction bases outside the gene matches: 6. For the CDR3, the DNA is TGTGCCAGCAGACAAATGGGACTAGCGGGAGGCAATGAGCAGTTCTTC. It translates to CASRQMGLAGGNEQFF.

The rearrangement links TRBV6-4 to TRBJ2-3; 7 bases fit TRBD2. The CDR3 loop spans 15 amino acids. V was pared by 0 bases and J by 5 bases, with 5 bases of the junction left unmatched. Germline lookup yields CDR1 MRHNA and CDR2 SNTAGT. The CDR3: CASSDSAGERDTQYF. DNA of the CDR3: TGTGCCAGCAGTGACTCGGCGGGAGAGAGAGATACGCAGTATTTT.